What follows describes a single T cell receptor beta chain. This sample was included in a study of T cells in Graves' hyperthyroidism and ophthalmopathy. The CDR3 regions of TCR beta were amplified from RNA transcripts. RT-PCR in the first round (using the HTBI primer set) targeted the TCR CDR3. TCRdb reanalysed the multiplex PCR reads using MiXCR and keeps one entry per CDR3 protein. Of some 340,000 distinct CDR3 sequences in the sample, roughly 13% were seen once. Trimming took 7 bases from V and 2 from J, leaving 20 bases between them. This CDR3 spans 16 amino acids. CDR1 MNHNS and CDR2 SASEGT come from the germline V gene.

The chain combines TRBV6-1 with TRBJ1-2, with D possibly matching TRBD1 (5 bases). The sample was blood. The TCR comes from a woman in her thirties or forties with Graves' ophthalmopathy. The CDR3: CASTLGGTISNYGYTF. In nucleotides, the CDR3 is TGTGCCAGCACTCTTGGGGGGACGATATCCAACTATGGCTACACCTTC.